This T cell receptor beta chain is drawn from a study of blood T cell repertoires in COVID-19. Across the study: The study drew acute and convalescent COVID-19 samples from the United States, Italy and Spain.

This CDR3 is 17 amino acids long. V gave up 5 bases and J gave up 2 bases; unmatched junction bases: 11. CDR1 and CDR2 (germline): SEHNR, FQNEAQ (reference sequence). Profiled with immunoSEQ multiplex PCR; TCRdb holds only in-frame clones, not every one. Of some 270,000 clones in the sample, 80% to 90% were seen once. The rearrangement links TRBV7-9 to TRBJ2-7; 11 bases are a match to TRBD2. The sequence derives from a woman in her twenties or thirties who had recovered from COVID-19. Sequencing used PBMCs or T cells enriched from blood (not recorded which). The CDR3 region is CASSVGVGLAAAYEQYF. The CDR3 DNA reads as TGTGCCAGCAGCGTAGGCGTGGGACTAGCGGCCGCCTACGAGCAGTACTTC.